These 4 T cell receptor beta chains were sequenced from one sample in a study of cytomegalovirus exposure and HLA in healthy donors. A multiplex PCR was run with 60 Vbeta primers and 13 Jbeta primers. TCRdb's copy holds only in-frame clones and misses some; the assay was immunoSEQ multiplex PCR. The sample records about 180,000 clones, roughly 80% being singletons. Input material: PBMCs. All receptors derive from a male donor in good health and CMV-seronegative.

The CDR3, as DNA: TGCAGCGTGGACAGGGGTGAAGAGCAGTACTTC. Translation: CSVDRGEEQYF. This rearrangement joins TRBV29-1 to TRBJ2-7, with TRBD1 matching over 9 bases. This CDR3 is built from 11 residues. CDR1 is SQVTM, CDR2 ANQGSEA, per germline. Trimming took 6 bases from V and 7 from J; bases not matched to a gene: 4.

The V call is TRBV5-1, the J call TRBJ2-3; D is possibly TRBD2 (7 bases). There are 14 residues in the CDR3. Germline values: CDR1 SGHRS, CDR2 YFSETQ. Trimming cost V 0 bases and J 4 bases, with 9 bases left between them. CDR3 loop: CASSLGEGADTQYF. The CDR3 region has the DNA TGCGCCAGCAGCTTGGGGGAGGGGGCAGATACGCAGTATTTT.

This chain connects TRBV18 to TRBJ2-2; no clear D gene. The CDR3 is made up of 14 amino acids. Germline CDR1 is KGHSH and CDR2 is LQKENI. V was clipped by 2 bases and J by 4 bases, with 8 bases between them. The CDR3 DNA reads TGTGCCAGCTCACCAGAGGCTGTCACCGGGGAGCTGTTTTTT. This gives the protein CASSPEAVTGELFF.

This clone appeared a few times. The genes are TRBV7-2 and TRBJ2-3; 11 bases are a match to TRBD2. V lost 1 base to trimming and J lost 2 bases; unmatched junction nucleotides: 11. Per germline, CDR1 SGHTA and CDR2 FQGNSA. This CDR3 has 19 amino acids. Here the CDR3 reads CASSLVFASGRTITDTQYF. The CDR3 DNA reads as TGTGCCAGCAGCTTAGTTTTCGCTAGCGGGAGGACGATCACAGATACGCAGTATTTT.